Here is one TCR beta chain with its context. This sample is part of a study of control samples from healthy donors and cancer patients. Sequenced by immunoSEQ multiplex PCR; TCRdb stores in-frame clones only, minus some. The sample carries around 140,000 clones, nearly 90% recorded once. The CDR3 contains 15 residues. The V gene end was trimmed by 6 bases and the J gene end by 3 bases; junction bases not matched to a gene: 8. Per germline, CDR1 MNHEY and CDR2 SMNVEV (reference sequence). The source is a man in his fifties or sixties with head and neck cancer. This rearrangement joins TRBV27 to TRBJ1-5, with TRBD1 matching over 7 bases. The material sequenced was PBMCs. CDR3 sequence: CASRPTGWDNQPQHF. DNA of the CDR3: TGTGCCAGCAGACCGACAGGGTGGGACAATCAGCCCCAGCATTTT.